A selection of T cell receptor beta chains follows, all from one sample in a study of T cells in tuberculosis. The assay was immunoSEQ multiplex PCR, and TCRdb's table has in-frame clones only and misses some. The data show just under 45,000 clones, 94% seen once. The material sequenced was PBMCs. The receptors shown here come from a donor aged 10-30 years with latent tuberculosis or without tuberculosis infection. Some clones in this sample may be carry-over from other donors' samples. The CDR3 runs from the conserved cysteine through the conserved F or W. A D gene is named only where the DNA matches it firmly. Size is omitted from some rows. Given values are once, few, many or a class for expanded clones.

>once|TRBV7-2|TRBD2|TRBJ2-7
CASSLSQRESSYEQYF
TGTGCCAGCAGCTTAAGCCAGCGGGAGTCCTCCTACGAGCAGTACTTC
>NA|TRBV6-6|TRBD1|TRBJ2-3
CASSLSRDREETQYF
TGTGCCAGCAGTCTTTCCCGGGACAGAGAAGAGACGCAGTATTTT
>NA|TRBV28|NA|TRBJ2-7
CASSFWPGRDEQYF
TGTGCCAGCAGTTTTTGGCCAGGTAGAGACGAGCAGTACTTC
>NA|TRBV27|NA|TRBJ2-1
CASSLTGDVFNEQFF
TGTGCCAGCAGTTTAACGGGAGACGTGTTCAATGAGCAGTTCTTC
>NA|TRBV12-5|TRBD2|TRBJ2-5
CASGLNSGGGLETQYF
TGTGCTAGTGGTTTAAACAGTGGGGGGGGATTAGAGACCCAGTACTTC
>NA|TRBV11-1|NA|TRBJ1-1
CASSRMRVNTEAFF
TGTGCCAGCAGCCGAATGAGGGTTAACACTGAAGCTTTCTTT
>NA|TRBV6-4|TRBD2|TRBJ2-1
CASSPESGRANEQFF
TGTGCCAGCAGTCCCGAGAGCGGGAGGGCGAATGAGCAGTTCTTC
>NA|TRBV7-2|NA|TRBJ2-1
CASSTRRGEKHEQFF
TGTGCCAGCAGCACCCGCAGGGGGGAGAAACATGAGCAGTTCTTC
>once|TRBV9|NA|TRBJ2-1
CASSEGGDYNEQFF
TGTGCCAGCAGCGAAGGGGGTGACTACAATGAGCAGTTCTTC
>NA|TRBV30|NA|TRBJ2-7
CAWSGEVVSEQYF
TGTGCCTGGAGTGGGGAGGTGGTATCCGAGCAGTACTTC
>NA|TRBV7-2|NA|TRBJ1-1
CASSLEGEGTDTEAFF
TGTGCCAGCAGCTTAGAAGGGGAGGGTACGGACACTGAAGCTTTCTTT
>once|TRBV7-9|NA|TRBJ1-4
CASSLPRGGEKLFF
TGTGCCAGCAGCTTACCTCGGGGTGGGGAAAAACTGTTTTTT
>NA|TRBV28|TRBD1|TRBJ2-5
CASSHGTGRETQYF
TGTGCCAGCAGCCACGGGACAGGGAGGGAGACCCAGTACTTC
>NA|TRBV4-3|TRBD2|TRBJ2-7
CASSPLLAVVYEQYF
TGCGCCAGCAGCCCGTTACTAGCGGTGGTCTACGAGCAGTACTTC
>NA|TRBV9|TRBD1|TRBJ2-3
CASSRQGGTDTQYF
TGTGCCAGCAGCCGACAGGGGGGGACAGATACGCAGTATTTT
>NA|TRBV7-9|NA|TRBJ2-7
CASSLDPGSYEQYF
TGTGCCAGCAGCTTAGATCCGGGCTCCTACGAGCAGTACTTC
>NA|TRBV6-5|NA|TRBJ2-2
CASSSGHVNTGELFF
TGTGCCAGCAGCTCGGGACACGTGAACACCGGGGAGCTGTTTTTT
>NA|TRBV28|TRBD1|TRBJ2-2
CASRTGANTGELFF
TGTGCCAGCAGGACAGGGGCGAACACCGGGGAGCTGTTTTTT
>NA|TRBV27|TRBD1|TRBJ2-7
CASSSPSARGQYEQYF
TGTGCCAGCAGCTCCCCCTCAGCCAGGGGGCAGTACGAGCAGTACTTC
>NA|TRBV9|TRBD2|TRBJ2-4
CASSQGTSGRAGEAKNIQYF
TGTGCCAGCAGCCAAGGGACTAGCGGGAGGGCCGGAGAGGCCAAAAACATTCAGTACTTC
>NA|TRBV28|TRBD1|TRBJ2-3
CASRTGPTDTQYF
TGTGCCAGCAGGACAGGGCCCACAGATACGCAGTATTTT
>NA|TRBV30|TRBD1|TRBJ1-5
CAWDRVNQPQHF
TGTGCCTGGGACAGGGTCAATCAGCCCCAGCATTTT
>NA|TRBV9|TRBD2|TRBJ2-1
CASSISGRGYNEQFF
TGTGCCAGCAGCATAAGCGGGAGGGGCTACAATGAGCAGTTCTTC
>NA|TRBV14|TRBD1|TRBJ2-7
CASSQGAGTGYYEQYF
TGTGCCAGCAGCCAAGGGGCCGGGACAGGGTACTACGAGCAGTACTTC
>few|TRBV6-1|NA|TRBJ2-2
CASRGGNTGELFF
TGTGCCAGCAGGGGGGGGAACACCGGGGAGCTGTTTTTT
>NA|TRBV10-3|NA|TRBJ1-5
CATGSDGSNQPQHF
TGTGCCACCGGGTCCGACGGAAGCAATCAGCCCCAGCATTTT
>NA|TRBV19|NA|TRBJ1-1
CASSRTTVNTEAFF
TGTGCCAGTAGTAGAACGACAGTGAACACTGAAGCTTTCTTT
>NA|TRBV30|NA|TRBJ1-1
CAWSWNPEEGTEAFF
TGTGCCTGGAGTTGGAACCCTGAAGAGGGCACTGAAGCTTTCTTT
>NA|TRBV5-4|NA|TRBJ1-2
CASSLDGLQGYTF
TGTGCCAGCAGCTTGGACGGATTACAGGGCTACACCTTC
>NA|TRBV6-6|TRBD1|TRBJ2-1
CASSYVKGAIDEQFF
TGTGCCAGCAGTTACGTGAAGGGGGCTATCGATGAGCAGTTCTTC
>once|TRBV11-2|TRBD2|TRBJ2-5
CASRGRGVPETQYF
TGTGCCAGCAGAGGGCGGGGGGTCCCAGAGACCCAGTACTTC
>NA|TRBV28|NA|TRBJ2-7
CASSLAHHEQYF
TGTGCCAGCAGTTTGGCCCACCACGAGCAGTACTTC
>NA|TRBV4-3|NA|TRBJ2-1
CASSQSPSDYNEQFF
TGCGCCAGCAGCCAATCTCCTAGCGATTACAATGAGCAGTTCTTC
>NA|TRBV30|NA|TRBJ2-7
CAWTRGTYEQYF
TGTGCCTGGACCAGGGGAACCTACGAGCAGTACTTC
>NA|TRBV28|TRBD1|TRBJ2-3
CASQTGGAGTDTQYF
TGTGCCAGTCAGACAGGGGGCGCAGGCACAGATACGCAGTATTTT
>NA|TRBV27|TRBD2|TRBJ2-1
CASSLGLAEYNEQFF
TGTGCCAGCAGCCTGGGACTAGCGGAATACAATGAGCAGTTCTTC
>NA|TRBV5-5|NA|TRBJ2-3
CASSQGLVDTQYF
TGTGCCAGCAGCCAGGGACTCGTAGATACGCAGTATTTT
>NA|TRBV18|NA|TRBJ1-1
CASSPFGTTSAMNTEAFF
TGTGCCAGCTCACCATTCGGGACAACGTCTGCCATGAACACTGAAGCTTTCTTT
>NA|TRBV5-1|TRBD2|TRBJ2-1
CASSPRVLAGNEQFF
TGCGCCAGCAGCCCCAGAGTACTAGCGGGCAATGAGCAGTTCTTC
>NA|TRBV7-9|TRBD1|TRBJ1-4
CASSLGDRVGEKLFF
TGTGCCAGCAGCTTAGGGGACAGGGTAGGAGAAAAACTGTTTTTT
>NA|TRBV19|TRBD1|TRBJ2-4
CASREGQKNIQYF
TGTGCCAGTAGAGAGGGACAGAAAAACATTCAGTACTTC
>NA|TRBV7-3|NA|TRBJ1-1
CASSLKAGITEAFF
TGTGCCAGCAGCTTAAAAGCAGGGATCACTGAAGCTTTCTTT
>NA|TRBV5-5|TRBD2|TRBJ2-7
CASSPSGSGRSYEQYF
TGTGCCAGCAGCCCATCTGGTAGCGGGCGCTCCTACGAGCAGTACTTC
>NA|TRBV7-3|NA|TRBJ1-2
CASSLTPEGGYTF
TGTGCCAGCAGCTTAACCCCAGAGGGTGGCTACACCTTC
>NA|TRBV28|NA|TRBJ2-2
CASSLWQGGAGELFF
TGTGCCAGCAGTTTATGGCAGGGTGGGGCCGGGGAGCTGTTTTTT
>NA|TRBV15|TRBD1|TRBJ2-1
CATSSYPGTVIGDEQFF
TGTGCCACCAGCAGCTACCCCGGGACAGTCATTGGCGATGAGCAGTTCTTC
>NA|TRBV6-1|TRBD1|TRBJ1-5
CASSDRDRVDQPQHF
TGTGCCAGCAGTGACCGGGACAGGGTGGATCAGCCCCAGCATTTT
>once|TRBV5-4|NA|TRBJ2-7
CASSLFRDEQYF
TGTGCCAGCAGCTTGTTTCGGGACGAGCAGTACTTC
>NA|TRBV7-2|TRBD1|TRBJ2-5
CASSPGQGKETQYF
TGTGCCAGCAGCCCCGGACAGGGTAAAGAGACCCAGTACTTC
>NA|TRBV29-1|TRBD2|TRBJ2-1
CSVEEASGRDRSVDEQFF
TGCAGCGTTGAGGAGGCGAGCGGGAGGGATAGGTCCGTAGATGAGCAGTTCTTC
>NA|TRBV12-5|TRBD1|TRBJ1-1
CASGQGGMNTEAFF
TGTGCTAGTGGTCAGGGGGGAATGAACACTGAAGCTTTCTTT
>NA|TRBV28|NA|TRBJ2-7
CASSGQRYYEQYF
TGTGCCAGCAGCGGACAGAGATACTACGAGCAGTACTTC
>NA|TRBV28|TRBD1|TRBJ1-5
CASRVDRGTYSNQPQHF
TGTGCCAGCAGGGTGGACAGGGGGACCTATAGCAATCAGCCCCAGCATTTT